The 18 T cell receptor beta chains listed next were all sequenced from one sample in a study of T cells in Graves' hyperthyroidism and ophthalmopathy. TCR beta CDR3 sequences were amplified from RNA transcripts. TCR CDR3 underwent first-round RT-PCR with the HTBI primer set. MiXCR was run by TCRdb on the multiplex PCR reads, yielding one entry per CDR3 protein. The sample records roughly 280,000 distinct CDR3 sequences, about 15% being singletons. Sample: blood. These receptors all stem from a woman aged 55 to 70 with Graves' ophthalmopathy.

In nucleotides, the CDR3 is TGTGCCAGCAGCCCATTTTCCGACAGCACCTACAATGAGCAGTTCTTC. This gives the protein CASSPFSDSTYNEQFF. This sequence joins TRBV11-2 and TRBJ2-1, with a weak D call TRBD1 (5 bases). CDR1 is SGHAT, CDR2 FQNNGV, per germline. The V end was cut by 5 bases, the J end by 2 bases, with 16 bases between. The CDR3 contains 16 residues.

This clonotype has more than one count but fewer than ten. The gene calls are TRBV7-8 and TRBJ1-1; 9 bases map to TRBD1. Germline V gene data show CDR1 as SGHVS and CDR2 as FQNEAQ. This CDR3 spans 14 amino acids. V dropped 4 bases and J dropped 4; count of bases not matched to a gene: 4. DNA for the CDR3: TGTGCCAGCAGCTGGGACAGGGCAATCACTGAAGCTTTCTTT. This sequence encodes CASSWDRAITEAFF.

The chain employs TRBV10-3 and TRBJ2-2; TRBD2 agrees at 9 bases. CDR3 length: 18 residues. V dropped 6 bases and J dropped 3; count of bases not matched to a gene: 14. Germline V gene data show CDR1 as ENHRY and CDR2 as SYGVKD. The CDR3 DNA follows: TGTGCCATCAGGGGGACTAGCAGGAGGGCCGAGTACACCGGGGAGCTGTTTTTT. Translated: CAIRGTSRRAEYTGELFF.

This clonotype has a count of ten or more. The CDR3 protein is CASRPRWETQYF. The CDR3 DNA reads as TGTGCCAGCAGACCTAGGTGGGAGACCCAGTACTTC. The V and J genes are TRBV6-2 or TRBV6-3 and TRBJ2-5, with no clear D. V was clipped by 6 bases and J by 5 bases, with 10 bases between them. The germline CDR1 and CDR2 sequences are MNHEY and SVGEGT. The CDR3 is 12 residues long.

This clonotype showed up just a few times. V gene TRBV7-9 combines with J gene TRBJ1-1; tentative D call: TRBD1 (6 bases). CDR1 SEHNR and CDR2 FQNEAQ come from the germline V gene (reference sequence). The CDR3 contains 13 residues. V was trimmed by 5 bases and J by 7 bases, leaving 14 bases between them. CDR3 residues: CASSKGGGNEAFF. The CDR3 bases are TGTGCCAGCAGCAAAGGGGGGGGTAATGAAGCTTTCTTT.

This clonotype was recorded many times. This sequence joins TRBV11-2 and TRBJ1-4; 8 bases are a match to TRBD1. The junction had 10 bases not matched to a gene; V was cut back by 4 bases and J by 0 bases. The CDR3 extends over 18 amino acids. The germline V gene encodes CDR1 SGHAT and CDR2 FQNNGV. The CDR3 region has the DNA TGTGCCAGCAGCTCCCGGACAGGGATGGTCTCAACTAATGAAAAACTGTTTTTT. Amino acid sequence: CASSSRTGMVSTNEKLFF.

The chain links TRBV4-2 to TRBJ1-5, with D unresolved. There are 13 residues in the CDR3. V dropped 4 bases and J dropped 3 bases, with 7 bases sitting between them. Germline lookup yields CDR1 LGHNA and CDR2 YNFKEQ. The CDR3 nucleotides read TGTGCCAGCAGCCGTGACTTCAATCAGCCCCAGCATTTT. Protein product: CASSRDFNQPQHF.

CDR3 residues: CASSLADLISYEQYF. CDR3 bases: TGTGCCAGCAGCTTAGCGGACCTAATATCCTACGAGCAGTACTTC. The chain couples TRBV13 to TRBJ2-7, with no clear D. Trimming stripped 1 base from V and 1 base from J, with 11 bases between. Looked up from germline, CDR1 is PRHDT and CDR2 is FYEKMQ (reference sequence). The CDR3 totals 15 residues.

This clonotype has only a few counts. V gene TRBV19 combines with J gene TRBJ2-3; 13 nucleotides line up with TRBD2. J gave up 3 bases and V 5 bases, and 8 bases lay outside the gene matches. This CDR3 has 17 residues. Germline V gene data show CDR1 as LNHDA and CDR2 as SQIVND (reference sequence). DNA of the CDR3: TGTGCCAGTAGTTTTCGGACTAGCGGGAGCAAGACAGATACGCAGTATTTT. This translates into CASSFRTSGSKTDTQYF.

This clonotype was seen many times. The chain couples TRBV29-1 to TRBJ1-2; possibly TRBD1 for D (5 bases). There are 17 residues in the CDR3. V dropped 4 bases and J dropped 1 base, with 22 bases sitting between them. From germline, CDR1 is SQVTM and CDR2 ANQGSEA. The CDR3 reads CSVAPEVRQRLNYGYTF. The CDR3 coding sequence is TGCAGCGTTGCCCCCGAGGTGCGACAGCGTCTTAACTATGGCTACACCTTC.

The V call is TRBV7-2, the J call TRBJ2-1; 8 bases match TRBD2. Per germline, CDR1 SGHTA and CDR2 FQGNSA. This CDR3 spans 15 amino acids. V trimming: 2 bases; J trimming: 4 bases; junction bases outside the gene matches: 4. CDR3 DNA sequence: TGTGCCAGCAGCTTACAAGCGGGGGAATACAATGAGCAGTTCTTC. This codes for CASSLQAGEYNEQFF.

The chain couples TRBV18 to TRBJ1-2, with a weak D call TRBD1 (6 bases). The V end lost 5 bases, the J end lost 6 bases, and 7 bases lay between the germline ends. Germline CDR1 KGHSH, CDR2 LQKENI. The CDR3 sequence is 11 residues long. The CDR3 reads CASSAGDGYTF. CDR3 bases: TGTGCCAGCTCAGCAGGGGATGGCTACACCTTC. The full variable domain, rest sourced from reference TRBV18 and TRBJ1-2, is NAGVMQNPRHLVRRRGQEARLRCSPMKGHSHVYWYRQLPEEGLKFMVYLQKENIIDESGMPKERFSAEFPKEGPSILRIQQVVRGDSAAYFCASSAGDGYTFGSGTRLTVV.

This clonotype was seen repeatedly, ten times or more. The chain joins TRBV6-1 to TRBJ1-2; unclear D gene. V was shortened by 6 bases and J by 6 bases, with 14 bases between the two germline ends. This CDR3 has 13 amino acids. Germline lookup yields CDR1 MNHNS and CDR2 SASEGT. The CDR3 nucleotides are TGTGCCAGCAGCTACCGGGAGACGGATGGCTACACCTTC. Amino acid sequence: CASSYRETDGYTF.

In its sample, this clonotype was seen many times. The chain carries TRBV7-2 and TRBJ2-7; D unclear. Looked up from germline, CDR1 is SGHTA and CDR2 is FQGNSA. This CDR3 spans 13 amino acids. Trimming removed 1 base at V and 3 bases at J, with 7 bases between. CDR3 amino acids: CASSLGFRYEQYF. The CDR3 region has the DNA TGTGCCAGCAGCTTAGGGTTTCGCTACGAGCAGTACTTC.

V and J are TRBV5-1 and TRBJ2-5, with TRBD1 identical over 7 bases. V shed 7 bases, J shed 5 bases, and the junction held 11 bases outside the gene matches. There are 14 residues in the CDR3. Per germline, CDR1 SGHRS and CDR2 YFSETQ. CDR3 coding DNA: TGCGCCAGCCGGGACAGCCGAACTCGCGAGACCCAGTACTTC. Translating gives CASRDSRTRETQYF.

A remark on this clonotype: A single base separates this from a much larger clone, so it may be a read error. The chain uses TRBV2 and TRBJ1-6, with TRBD1 as a possible D gene (6 bases). CDR3 length: 13 amino acids. The germline CDR1 and CDR2 sequences are SNHLY and FYNNEI. As DNA, the CDR3 is TGTGTCAGCAGTGAAGCAAGGGGGACACCCCTCCACTTT. Translating gives CVSSEARGTPLHF. The variable domain in full, completed from reference TRBV2 and TRBJ1-6, reads EPEVTQTPSHQVTQMGQEVILRCVPISNHLYFYWYRQILGQKVEFLVSFYNNEISEKSEIFDDQFSVERPDGSNFTLKIRSTKLEDSAMYFCVSSEARGTPLHFGNGTRLTVT.

There are many counts of this clonotype. V usage is TRBV6-5 and J usage is TRBJ2-7, with 8 bases that match TRBD1. The trim removed 0 bases at V and 7 bases at J, leaving 8 bases unmatched. The CDR3 is 15 amino acids. The germline CDR1 and CDR2 sequences are MNHEY and SVGAGI. The CDR3 spells CASSYSGQGREEQYF. The CDR3 coding sequence is TGTGCCAGCAGTTACTCAGGACAGGGTAGAGAAGAGCAGTACTTC.

The sample holds many counts of this clonotype. The chain combines TRBV20-1 with TRBJ1-5; a weak D match, TRBD1 (6 bases). V lost 3 bases to trimming and J lost 2 bases, with 11 bases between them. Germline CDR1 is DFQATT and CDR2 is SNEGSKA (reference sequence). The CDR3 runs 14 residues. The CDR3 loop reads CSASQGMGNQPQHF. DNA for the CDR3: TGCAGTGCTAGCCAGGGGATGGGCAATCAGCCCCAGCATTTT.